The next 10 T cell receptor beta chains were all read from a single sample in a study of T cells in Graves' hyperthyroidism and ophthalmopathy. Amplified TCR beta CDR3 regions came from RNA transcripts. The HTBI primer set was used in a first-round RT-PCR of the TCR CDR3. TCRdb re-called the multiplex PCR reads with MiXCR, one entry per CDR3 protein. The sample holds 400,000 to 450,000 distinct CDR3 sequences, under 15% seen once. The sequenced sample was blood. The receptor source for this set is a man in his late teens or twenties with Graves' ophthalmopathy.

This chain links TRBV20-1 with TRBJ2-7, with D unresolved. Germline CDR1 DFQATT, CDR2 SNEGSKA (reference sequence). V lost 6 bases to trimming and J lost 6 bases, with 15 bases between them. The CDR3 sequence is 12 residues long. The CDR3 sequence is CSASFLGSEQYF. The CDR3 nucleotides are TGCAGTGCCTCTTTTCTAGGTTCCGAGCAGTACTTC.

At least ten counts were recorded for this clonotype. The V and J genes are TRBV11-2 and TRBJ2-7, with no clear D. The CDR3 covers 14 residues. With 1 base removed from V and 0 bases from J, the gap between germline ends came to 7 bases. Germline CDR1 reads SGHAT; CDR2 reads FQNNGV. The CDR3 DNA sequence: TGTGCCAGCAGCTTAGGGCAGGACTCCTACGAGCAGTACTTC. Amino acid sequence: CASSLGQDSYEQYF.

The V call is TRBV2, the J call TRBJ1-5; D remains ambiguous. CDR3 length: 14 amino acids. Looked up from germline, CDR1 is SNHLY and CDR2 is FYNNEI. V was pared by 0 bases and J by 6 bases, with 9 bases between. CDR3 loop: CASSEALGVQPQHF. The CDR3 DNA reads TGTGCCAGCAGTGAAGCGCTTGGGGTTCAGCCCCAGCATTTT.

Regarding this clonotype: A read error may explain this, as a much larger clone is one base away. V usage is TRBV11-3 and J usage is TRBJ2-7; 7 bases are a match to TRBD2. Germline CDR1 SGHNT, CDR2 YENEEA. This CDR3 region has 13 residues. DNA of the CDR3: TGTGCCAACAGCTTTTCGGGGGGCTACGAGCAGTACTTC. Encoded protein: CANSFSGGYEQYF.

The CDR3 region is CASSPTDSPSETQYF. CDR3 coding DNA: TGCGCCAGCAGCCCTACGGACAGCCCGTCAGAGACCCAGTACTTC. This sequence joins TRBV5-1 and TRBJ2-5, with D tentatively TRBD1 (6 bases). Trimming cost V 4 bases and J 4 bases, with 17 bases left between them. This CDR3 contains 15 residues. CDR1 and CDR2 from the germline V gene are SGHRS and YFSETQ.

This clonotype was seen many times. The rearrangement links TRBV29-1 to TRBJ2-7; D is undetermined. CDR1 SQVTM and CDR2 ANQGSEA come from the germline V gene. CDR3 length: 13 residues. Trimming took 2 bases from V and 4 from J, leaving 12 bases between them. The CDR3 bases are TGCAGCGTTGAACAGGATTCACCTTACGAGCAGTACTTC. Its translation: CSVEQDSPYEQYF.

This clonotype was seen ten or more times. The CDR3 DNA sequence: TGTGCCAGCAGGCTAGTTGTCACTAGCGGGGACAATGAGCAGTTCTTC. This translates into CASRLVVTSGDNEQFF. The chain is built from TRBV7-2 and TRBJ2-1; 10 bases align to TRBD2. CDR1 is SGHTA and CDR2 is FQGNSA in the germline V gene. The CDR3 is 16 amino acids. Unmatched junction bases numbered 10, after V lost 6 bases and J lost 5 bases.

This clonotype has just a few counts. The chain employs TRBV15 and TRBJ2-2; no definite D call. With 3 bases removed from V and 3 bases from J, the gap between germline ends came to 8 bases. Germline V gene lookup returns CDR1 LNHNV and CDR2 YYDKDF (reference sequence). CDR3 length: 14 amino acids. The CDR3 loop is CATSRMLDTGELFF. The CDR3 nucleotides read TGTGCCACCAGCAGGATGCTGGACACCGGGGAGCTGTTTTTT.

This clonotype showed up many times. The V and J genes are TRBV28 and TRBJ2-7, with 10 bases identical to TRBD2. The CDR3 length is 13 residues. The V gene's germline CDR1 is MDHEN and CDR2 SYDVKM. V trimming: 6 bases; J trimming: 3 bases; junction bases outside the gene matches: 2. The CDR3 nucleotides are TGTGCCAGCAGGACTAGCGGGCGCTACGAGCAGTACTTC. Translation gives CASRTSGRYEQYF. The whole variable domain, remainder taken from reference TRBV28 and TRBJ2-7, is DVKVTQSSRYLVKRTGEKVFLECVQDMDHENMFWYRQDPGLGLRLIYFSYDVKMKEKGDIPEGYSVSREKKERFSLILESASTNQTSMYLCASRTSGRYEQYFGPGTRLTVT.

This clonotype occurred many times. As DNA, the CDR3 is TGTGCCAGCAGCTTTCCCGCCGGGGAGCTGTTTTTT. Its translation: CASSFPAGELFF. The chain combines TRBV5-6 with TRBJ2-2; D uncertain. Germline CDR1 SGHDT, CDR2 YYEEEE. The CDR3 consists of 12 residues. V lost 2 bases and J 6 bases, leaving 5 bases between the germline ends. Supplemented by reference TRBV5-6 and TRBJ2-2, the full variable domain reads DAGVTQSPTHLIKTRGQQVTLRCSPKSGHDTVSWYQQALGQGPQFIFQYYEEEERQRGNFPDRFSGHQFPNYSSELNVNALLLGDSALYLCASSFPAGELFFGEGSRLTVL.